This T cell receptor beta chain was identified in a study of blood T cell repertoires in COVID-19. Study-level background: T cells, B-cell-depleted T cells, or PBMCs provided the cDNA or gDNA that served as material.

The CDR3 length is 15 residues. Germline loops: CDR1 SGDLS, CDR2 YYNGEE. The junction had 11 bases not matched to a gene; V was cut back by 3 bases and J by 6 bases. Authors' data handling: Amplification of reference gene primers provided the estimated nucleated cell counts. TCRdb's copy holds only in-frame clones and misses some; the assay was immunoSEQ multiplex PCR. Clone size and the V and J calls come from that table; the DNA yielded D and trimming. Here the sample spans some 120,000 clones, 86% being singletons. What was sequenced was peripheral blood. The V gene is TRBV9, the J gene TRBJ1-2; 7 bases align to TRBD1. The clonotype comes from a human donor in a cohort sampled during active COVID-19. CDR3 sequence reads: CASSAGTARRDGYTF. The DNA for the CDR3 is TGTGCCAGCAGCGCAGGGACAGCAAGGCGTGATGGCTACACCTTC.